The rows below give T cell receptor beta chains drawn from one sample of a study of cytomegalovirus exposure and HLA in healthy donors. Here immunoSEQ multiplex PCR was the method, and the copy in TCRdb shows in-frame clones only, minus some. Of 70,000 to 75,000 clones in the sample, around 94% are singletons; the top ten hold around 3.5%. The sequencing sample was made of PBMCs. These receptors came from a woman under 30 in good health and CMV-seropositive. Both conserved end residues are part of each CDR3. D genes are given only for firm matches. A row's size may be missing; if present it is once, few, many or a size class.

D gene | clone size | J gene | V gene | CDR3 DNA | CDR3 protein
TRBD2 | . | TRBJ2-1 | TRBV9 | TGTGCCAGCAGCCTGGGGACTAGCGGGAGACCGGGTGAGCAGTTCTTC | CASSLGTSGRPGEQFF
. | . | TRBJ1-5 | TRBV28 | TGTGCCAGCCAATCGGGCGTAGGGGGTCTCAATCAGCCCCAGCATTTT | CASQSGVGGLNQPQHF
TRBD2 | . | TRBJ2-7 | TRBV18 | TGTGCCAGCTCACTATACGGGACGGACGGGGGGGAGCAGTACTTC | CASSLYGTDGGEQYF
TRBD2 | . | TRBJ2-1 | TRBV27 | TGTGCCAGCAGCCGCGGACTAGCGGGGGACGGTGAGCAGTTCTTC | CASSRGLAGDGEQFF
TRBD2 | . | TRBJ2-2 | TRBV7-2 | TGTGCCAGCAGCTCGACTAGCGGGGGGCTCGGGGAGCTGTTTTTT | CASSSTSGGLGELFF
. | . | TRBJ1-1 | TRBV6-6 | TGTGCCAGCAGCGCACAGGATCGCCCTGAAGCTTTCTTT | CASSAQDRPEAFF
TRBD1 | . | TRBJ1-1 | TRBV10-3 | TGTGCCATCAAATCGGCAGGGGGCAAAACTGAAGCTTTCTTT | CAIKSAGGKTEAFF
. | . | TRBJ2-2 | TRBV28 | TGTGCCAGCAGTTTCTTTTCCGGTTCGAACACCGGGGAGCTGTTTTTT | CASSFFSGSNTGELFF
TRBD2 | . | TRBJ2-1 | TRBV9 | TGTGCCAGCAGTTTCGGACTAGCGGATGAGCAGTTCTTC | CASSFGLADEQFF
. | . | TRBJ1-1 | TRBV29-1 | TGCAGCGCCACAGACAGTGAAGCTTTCTTT | CSATDSEAFF
. | . | TRBJ2-2 | TRBV7-6 | TGTGCCAGCAGCTTAGCGTATGGGAGCACCGGGGAGCTGTTTTTT | CASSLAYGSTGELFF
. | . | TRBJ2-3 | TRBV6-1 | TGTGCCAGCAGTGAACGAGCAGGGCCAGATACGCAGTATTTT | CASSERAGPDTQYF
TRBD1 | once | TRBJ1-6 | TRBV10-3 | TGTGCCATCAGTGAAGGACAGGGGAATTCACCCCTCCACTTT | CAISEGQGNSPLHF
. | . | TRBJ1-3 | TRBV10-2 | TGCGCCAGCATACAGGACTCTGGAAACACCATATATTTT | CASIQDSGNTIYF
TRBD1 | . | TRBJ1-1 | TRBV28 | TGTGCCAGCAGACCGGACAGGTTAACTGAAGCTTTCTTT | CASRPDRLTEAFF
TRBD2 | . | TRBJ2-1 | TRBV4-1 | TGCGCCAGCAGCCAGGGGCGCGGGGGAGGATACAATGAGCAGTTCTTC | CASSQGRGGGYNEQFF
TRBD2 | few | TRBJ2-3 | TRBV7-2 | TGTGCCAGCAGCTTAGTGGGACTAGCAGCCGATACGCAGTATTTT | CASSLVGLAADTQYF
. | . | TRBJ2-5 | TRBV5-1 | TGCGCCAGCAGCTTAAGGGGAGAGACCCAGTACTTC | CASSLRGETQYF
TRBD2 | . | TRBJ2-1 | TRBV7-3 | TGTGCCAGCAGCCGGACTAGCGGGAGTAAGATTGAGCAGTTCTTC | CASSRTSGSKIEQFF
. | . | TRBJ2-7 | TRBV19 | TGTGCCAGTAGCCCCAGGCTGGGCACCTTCTACGAGCAGTACTTC | CASSPRLGTFYEQYF
. | few | TRBJ2-5 | TRBV7-8 | TGTGCCAGCAGCTCTCGTGGGGCGGGGAGGCCTCTAGAGACCCAGTACTTC | CASSSRGAGRPLETQYF
. | . | TRBJ1-1 | TRBV11-1 | TGTGCCAGCAGCTTAGATCGTCTCGCTGAAGCTTTCTTT | CASSLDRLAEAFF
TRBD1 | . | TRBJ1-2 | TRBV5-8 | TGTGCCAGCAGCCCTCAAACCAACGGGACAGACGATGGCTACACCTTC | CASSPQTNGTDDGYTF
. | . | TRBJ2-7 | TRBV20-1 | TGCAGTGCTACAGGGGCCTACGAGCAGTACTTC | CSATGAYEQYF
TRBD2 | few | TRBJ2-7 | TRBV5-1 | TGCGCCAGCAGCTTTACTAGCGGAGGCGCCTACGAGCAGTACTTC | CASSFTSGGAYEQYF
. | . | TRBJ2-1 | TRBV6-6 | TGTGCCAGCAGTTACGTCGCTTCCCAGGTTGAGCAGTTCTTC | CASSYVASQVEQFF
TRBD2 | once | TRBJ2-7 | TRBV5-1 | TGCGCCAGCAGCCAGGAGGGAGGGCCCTCTTACGAGCAGTACTTC | CASSQEGGPSYEQYF
TRBD1 | . | TRBJ1-5 | TRBV28 | TGTGCCAGCAGTTTAAAGGGGGCTATTAGACAGCCCCAGCATTTT | CASSLKGAIRQPQHF
TRBD1 | . | TRBJ2-7 | TRBV7-2 | TGTGCCAGCAGCTTAAACAGGGGGTACGAGCAGTACTTC | CASSLNRGYEQYF
. | . | TRBJ1-2 | TRBV7-2 | TGTGCCAGCAGCTTAGAGGAGGGAATTAACTATGGCTACACCTTC | CASSLEEGINYGYTF
. | . | TRBJ2-2 | TRBV19 | TGTGCCAGTAGTATAGATCGCAGGAACACCGGGGAGCTGTTTTTT | CASSIDRRNTGELFF
. | . | TRBJ1-3 | TRBV11-1 | TGTGCCAGCAGCTTCAACTTCGACTCTGGAAACACCATATATTTT | CASSFNFDSGNTIYF
TRBD1 | . | TRBJ1-6 | TRBV5-1 | TGCGCCAGCAGCTTTTATGTCCGTCGACAGGGGAATAATTCACCCCTCCACTTT | CASSFYVRRQGNNSPLHF
. | . | TRBJ2-1 | TRBV11-3 | TGTGCCAGCAGCCATCGACAGGGAGGCAATGAGCAGTTCTTC | CASSHRQGGNEQFF
. | . | TRBJ1-6 | TRBV21-1 | TGTGCCAGCAGCAAGGCGTTCGGGAGTCCGGATAATTCACCCCTCCACTTT | CASSKAFGSPDNSPLHF
. | . | TRBJ2-2 | TRBV6-5 | TGTGCCAGCAGGTCTACGAACACCGGGGAGCTGTTTTTT | CASRSTNTGELFF
. | . | TRBJ2-2 | TRBV11-2 | TGTGCCAGCAGCCCAGACTACACCGGGGAGCTGTTTTTT | CASSPDYTGELFF
TRBD1 | . | TRBJ1-6 | TRBV5-1 | TGCGCCAGCAGCACCGGGACAGGGGTTAATTCACCCCTCCACTTT | CASSTGTGVNSPLHF